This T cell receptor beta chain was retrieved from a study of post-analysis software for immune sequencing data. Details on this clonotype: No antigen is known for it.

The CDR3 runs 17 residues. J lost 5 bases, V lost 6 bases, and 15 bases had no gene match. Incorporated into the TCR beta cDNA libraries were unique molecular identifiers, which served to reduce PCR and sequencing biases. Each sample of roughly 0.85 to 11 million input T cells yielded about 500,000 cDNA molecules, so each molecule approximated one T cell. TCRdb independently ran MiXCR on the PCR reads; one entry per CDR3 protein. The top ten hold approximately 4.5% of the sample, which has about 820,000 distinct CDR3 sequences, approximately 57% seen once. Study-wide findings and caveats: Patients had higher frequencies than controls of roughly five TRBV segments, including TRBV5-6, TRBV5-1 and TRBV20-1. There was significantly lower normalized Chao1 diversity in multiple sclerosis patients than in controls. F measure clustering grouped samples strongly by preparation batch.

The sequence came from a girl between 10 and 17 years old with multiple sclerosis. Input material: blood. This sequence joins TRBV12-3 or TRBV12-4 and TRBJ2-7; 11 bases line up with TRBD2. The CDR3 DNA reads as TGTGCCAGCAGCCAAGGGTTGACTAGCGGGACGAGGGACGAGCAGTACTTC. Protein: CASSQGLTSGTRDEQYF.